The 8 T cell receptor beta chains presented below share a single source sample, sequenced in a study of T-cell memory formation after mild COVID-19. TCRdb reprocessed the 5' RACE reads via MiXCR and lists one record per CDR3 protein. Of roughly 89,000 distinct CDR3 sequences listed, roughly an eighth are singletons. Sequences were obtained from PBMCs or a T cell subset sorted from them (not recorded which). The source of these receptors is an adult woman who had mild COVID-19 (a few samples of this study predate the infection). Cell type and time point are not known.

The chain links TRBV20-1 to TRBJ2-5, with 10 bases matching TRBD2. This CDR3 is built from 18 residues. Germline CDR1 reads DFQATT; CDR2 reads SNEGSKA (reference sequence). V was pared by 0 bases and J by 2 bases, with 12 bases of the junction left unmatched. The chain's CDR3 is CSARDQRGGLRAQETQYF. The CDR3 coding sequence is TGCAGTGCTAGAGATCAGCGGGGGGGCCTAAGGGCTCAAGAGACCCAGTACTTC.

This chain connects TRBV4-3 to TRBJ2-5; D not certain. Germline lookup yields CDR1 LGHNA and CDR2 YSLEER. The CDR3 length is 16 residues. V lost 5 bases and J lost 1, with 17 bases in between. CDR3 residues: CASSASPRGSQETQYF. The CDR3, as DNA: TGCGCCAGCAGCGCCTCACCTCGTGGGTCCCAAGAGACCCAGTACTTC.

This clonotype was counted at least ten times. The V and J genes are TRBV7-9 and TRBJ1-1, with TRBD1 as a possible D gene (5 bases). Germline CDR1 SEHNR, CDR2 FQNEAQ (reference sequence). The CDR3 loop spans 15 amino acids. V lost 1 base and J 3 bases, leaving 12 bases between the germline ends. This CDR3 reads CASSLGIGEDTEAFF. The CDR3 region has the DNA TGTGCCAGCAGCTTAGGAATAGGGGAGGACACTGAAGCTTTCTTT.

The chain combines TRBV4-3 with TRBJ2-7, with D unresolved. Germline assignment: CDR1 LGHNA and CDR2 YSLEER. V was cut by 1 base and J by 6 bases, with 10 bases left in between. The CDR3 is 13 residues long. The CDR3 DNA sequence: TGCGCCAGCAGCCAAGTAAGGGCTGTCGAGCAGTACTTC. Translation: CASSQVRAVEQYF.

This clonotype appeared a few times. V is TRBV30 and J is TRBJ2-7; maybe TRBD2 (6 bases). The germline CDR1 and CDR2 sequences are GTSNPN and SVGIG (reference sequence). The CDR3 length is 16 residues. The V end lost 5 bases, the J end lost 2 bases, and 22 bases lay between the germline ends. The CDR3 reads CAWGTPGSGYPYEQYF. For the CDR3, the DNA is TGTGCCTGGGGTACCCCCGGTAGCGGTTACCCCTACGAGCAGTACTTC.

The J gene is TRBJ2-1, the V gene TRBV7-9; 10 bases align to TRBD2. The CDR3 length is 15 residues. Germline V gene data show CDR1 as SEHNR and CDR2 as FQNEAQ (reference sequence). The V segment lost 3 bases and the J segment 6 bases; nucleotides outside the gene matches: 5. The CDR3 nucleotides are TGTGCCAGCAGCTTCTATAGCGGGGGGTCCAATGAGCAGTTCTTC. Translated: CASSFYSGGSNEQFF. Filled out from reference TRBV7-9 and TRBJ2-1, the complete variable domain reads DTGVSQNPRHKITKRGQNVTFRCDPISEHNRLYWYRQTLGQGPEFLTYFQNEAQLEKSRLLSDRFSAERPKGSFSTLEIQRTEQGDSAMYLCASSFYSGGSNEQFFGPGTRLTVL.

This chain connects TRBV29-1 to TRBJ2-3, with D unclear. The germline CDR1 and CDR2 sequences are SQVTM and ANQGSEA. CDR3 length: 16 residues. V was shortened by 2 bases and J by 1 base, with 16 bases between the two germline ends. The CDR3 region is CSVEPEGPDRTDTQYF. The CDR3 region has the DNA TGCAGCGTTGAACCCGAAGGACCTGATCGCACAGATACGCAGTATTTT.

This clonotype has a handful of counts. The chain employs TRBV3-1 and TRBJ2-7; the D gene is possibly TRBD2 (5 bases). Trimming stripped 1 base from V and 2 bases from J, with 9 bases between. In germline, CDR1 is LGHDT, CDR2 YNNKEL (reference sequence). The CDR3 length is 14 residues. CDR3 region: CASSQGLTPYEQYF. The DNA for the CDR3 is TGTGCCAGCAGCCAAGGACTAACACCCTACGAGCAGTACTTC.